The next 23 T cell receptor beta chains were all read from a single sample in a study of post-analysis software for immune sequencing data. Findings and limits, study-wide: In patients, about five TRBV segments were more frequent than in controls, with TRBV5-6, TRBV5-1 and TRBV20-1 among them.

Sequencing libraries made from TCR beta cDNA carried unique molecular identifiers. Using its own MiXCR run on the PCR reads, TCRdb lists one record per CDR3 protein. The data hold hundreds of thousands of distinct CDR3 sequences, with 25% to 30% observed a single time. The antigens these receptors bind are not known. The sequencing input was blood. These receptors all come from a girl aged 10 to 17 with multiple sclerosis.

The chain joins TRBV28 to TRBJ1-6; no clear D gene. The CDR3 has 15 amino acids. The V and J ends lost 6 bases and 9 bases respectively, with 18 bases between them. Germline V gene data show CDR1 as MDHEN and CDR2 as SYDVKM. The CDR3 sequence is CASRSRRTPRSPLHF. The DNA of the CDR3 is TGTGCCAGCAGGTCCCGACGGACCCCCCGTTCACCCCTCCACTTT.

J is TRBJ2-3 and V is TRBV7-2, with 8 bases lining up with TRBD1. Germline V gives CDR1 SGHTA, CDR2 FQGNSA. This CDR3 is built from 16 residues. The V segment lost 4 bases and the J segment 5 bases; nucleotides outside the gene matches: 11. In nucleotides, the CDR3 is TGTGCCAGCAGCTCAGCTCGGACAGGGCAGGTAGATACGCAGTATTTT. It is translated as CASSSARTGQVDTQYF. The variable domain in full, with the rest retrieved from reference TRBV7-2 and TRBJ2-3, is GAGVSQSPSNKVTEKGKDVELRCDPISGHTALYWYRQSLGQGLEFLIYFQGNSAPDKSGLPSDRFSAERTGGSVSTLTIQRTQQEDSAVYLCASSSARTGQVDTQYFGPGTRLTVL.

The genes are TRBV11-2 and TRBJ2-1; D not certain. The CDR3 spans 13 residues. The V end lost 2 bases, the J end lost 7 bases, and 9 bases lay between the germline ends. The germline gives CDR1 SGHAT, CDR2 FQNNGV. The CDR3 nucleotides are TGTGCCAGCAGCTTATCTGGATGGAATGAGCAGTTCTTC. Its translation: CASSLSGWNEQFF.

The rearrangement uses TRBV29-1 and TRBJ1-1; D gene ambiguous. This CDR3 region has 13 residues. Germline values: CDR1 SQVTM, CDR2 ANQGSEA. Trimming shortened V by 4 bases and J by 3 bases, and 12 bases separated the two germline ends. CDR3: CSVASDADTEAFF. As DNA, the CDR3 is TGCAGCGTTGCCTCGGACGCGGACACTGAAGCTTTCTTT.

This clonotype was counted only a few times. The V and J genes are TRBV12-3 or TRBV12-4 and TRBJ2-3; D is ambiguous. The V and J ends lost 4 bases and 0 bases respectively, with 14 bases between them. The CDR3 sequence is 16 residues long. The CDR3 nucleotides are TGTGCCAGCAGTTCTTCCGGGCGTACTAGCACAGATACGCAGTATTTT. Amino acids: CASSSSGRTSTDTQYF.

This clonotype was picked up many times. The chain links TRBV28 to TRBJ2-5; D call uncertain. From germline, CDR1 is MDHEN and CDR2 SYDVKM. This CDR3 is built from 12 residues. Trimming took off 4 bases at V and 4 bases at J, with 7 bases between the two ends. CDR3 residues: CASSSRGETQYF. As DNA, the CDR3 is TGTGCCAGCAGTTCCCGCGGAGAGACCCAGTACTTC.

This chain links TRBV5-1 with TRBJ1-1; D is ambiguous. CDR1 is SGHRS, CDR2 YFSETQ, per germline. CDR3 length: 13 residues. Trimming removed 0 bases from V and 3 bases from J, with 6 bases in between. In DNA, the CDR3 is TGCGCCAGCAGCTTGGTGGAGGACACTGAAGCTTTCTTT. Translation: CASSLVEDTEAFF.

This clonotype appeared a few times. This chain connects TRBV28 to TRBJ1-2, with D unresolved. The V end was cut by 7 bases, the J end by 4 bases, with 13 bases between. Germline lookup yields CDR1 MDHEN and CDR2 SYDVKM. The CDR3 is 13 residues long. CDR3 sequence (DNA): TGTGCCAGCACCCTAGGGTTCGGCTATGGCTACACCTTC. This codes for CASTLGFGYGYTF.

The CDR3 sequence: CASSATSADSYEQYF. The CDR3 bases are TGTGCCAGCAGCGCCACTAGCGCCGACTCCTACGAGCAGTACTTC. This chain links TRBV6-2 or TRBV6-3 with TRBJ2-7, with TRBD2 matching over 7 bases. Germline trimming cut 6 bases from V and 0 bases from J; bases unmatched to any gene: 8. Germline CDR1 and CDR2: MNHEY and SVGEGT. The CDR3 has 15 amino acids.

The chain links TRBV24-1 to TRBJ2-2, with 7 bases aligning to TRBD1. Germline V gene data show CDR1 as KGHDR and CDR2 as SFDVKD. The V and J ends lost 3 bases and 4 bases, in that order; junction bases with no gene match: 7. The CDR3 has 16 amino acids. CDR3 sequence reads: CATSDIRTGATGELFF. The CDR3 bases are TGTGCCACCAGTGATATCAGGACAGGCGCCACCGGGGAGCTGTTTTTT.

The chain has TRBV4-3 and TRBJ2-3, with 10 bases fitting TRBD2. After removal of 0 bases from V and 4 bases from J, the junction contained 10 bases not matched to a gene. Germline assignment: CDR1 LGHNA and CDR2 YSLEER. This CDR3 is built from 18 residues. The CDR3 sequence is CASSQDQASGSSPDTQYF. The CDR3 DNA reads TGCGCCAGCAGCCAAGATCAAGCTAGCGGGAGTTCTCCAGATACGCAGTATTTT.

This chain links TRBV4-2 with TRBJ2-3; 9 bases are shared with TRBD2. CDR1 and CDR2 (germline): LGHNA, YNFKEQ. This CDR3 region has 18 residues. After removal of 0 bases from V and 1 base from J, the junction contained 8 bases not matched to a gene. The CDR3 DNA reads as TGTGCCAGCAGCCAAGAGTTGTGGTGGACTAGCGGCACAGATACGCAGTATTTT. Its protein is CASSQELWWTSGTDTQYF.

Details on this clonotype: The junction departs from the called germline gene at one end, perhaps through a read error. The chain carries TRBV7-2 and TRBJ1-6; unclear D gene. Germline V gives CDR1 SGHTA, CDR2 FQGNSA. The CDR3 consists of 14 residues. CDR3 sequence reads: CASSLVAYNSPLHF. The CDR3 DNA sequence: TGTGCCAGCAGCTTAGTTGCTTATAATTCACCCCTCCACTTC.

In this sample, this clonotype turned up a few times. At one end the junction does not follow the germline gene, possibly because of a read error. The gene calls are TRBV12-3 or TRBV12-4 and TRBJ2-6; TRBD1 aligns across 8 bases. This CDR3 region has 16 residues. The CDR3 DNA reads TGTGCCAGCAGTTCAATGACAGGGGCTGGGACCAACGTCCTGACTTTC. It specifies CASSSMTGAGTNVLTF.

This clonotype turned up a few times. The V gene is TRBV6-7, the J gene TRBJ2-1; D not resolved. TRBV6-7 is an ORF for which the function is uncertain. The V and J ends lost 5 bases and 2 bases respectively, with 19 bases between them. The CDR3 extends over 17 amino acids. The CDR3 nucleotides are TGTGCCAGCAGTACCCTTCGAACCGCCCTAGCCTACAATGAGCAGTTCTTC. This gives the protein CASSTLRTALAYNEQFF.

This chain links TRBV18 with TRBJ1-2, with D maybe TRBD1 (6 bases). This CDR3 region has 14 residues. V lost 3 bases and J 6 bases, leaving 14 bases between the germline ends. Germline V gives CDR1 KGHSH, CDR2 LQKENI. CDR3 bases: TGTGCCAGCTCACCCGACAGGCGGAGCAATGGCTACACCTTC. It codes for CASSPDRRSNGYTF.

The CDR3 loop reads CASSRTGGLETQYF. For the CDR3, the DNA is TGTGCCAGCAGTCGGACAGGGGGCTTGGAGACCCAGTACTTC. The chain combines TRBV6-6 with TRBJ2-4, with 11 bases fitting TRBD1. The DNA end is a closer match to TRBJ2-5, so the J assignment may be wrong. The CDR3 sequence is 14 residues long. Per germline, CDR1 MNHNY and CDR2 SVGAGI (reference sequence).

V and J are TRBV20-1 and TRBJ2-1; tentatively, D is TRBD1 or TRBD2 (6 bases each). Germline V CDR1 and CDR2: DFQATT, SNEGSKA (reference sequence). Trimming cost V 4 bases and J 3 bases, with 16 bases left between them. The length of the CDR3 is 15 residues. CDR3 sequence reads: CSATEPGGSYNEQFF. CDR3 nucleotide sequence: TGCAGTGCTACCGAGCCCGGGGGCAGCTACAATGAGCAGTTCTTC.

This clonotype was detected a few times. The chain links TRBV3-1 to TRBJ1-1; D is undetermined. Trimming shortened V by 4 bases and J by 7 bases, and 16 bases separated the two germline ends. Germline V gene lookup returns CDR1 LGHDT and CDR2 YNNKEL (reference sequence). This CDR3 has 14 residues. The chain's CDR3 is CASSPAQITHEAFF. The CDR3 nucleotides are TGTGCCAGCAGCCCCGCACAGATAACTCATGAAGCTTTCTTT.

This clonotype was detected only a few times. The CDR3 spells CSVGAGAPYEQYF. Written as DNA, the CDR3 is TGCAGCGTTGGTGCGGGGGCTCCCTACGAGCAGTACTTC. J is TRBJ2-7 and V is TRBV29-1, with D possibly matching TRBD2 (7 bases). Germline V gene sequence: CDR1 SQVTM, CDR2 ANQGSEA. V lost 4 bases and J lost 2, with 12 bases in between. The CDR3 length is 13 residues.

This clonotype was counted ten times or more. This chain's CDR3 is CAISESGGQYNEQFF. The CDR3, as DNA: TGTGCCATCAGTGAGTCCGGGGGGCAGTACAATGAGCAGTTCTTC. The chain carries TRBV10-3 and TRBJ2-1, with D perhaps TRBD2 (7 bases). CDR3 length equals 15 residues. The V and J ends lost 0 bases and 4 bases respectively, with 10 bases between them. CDR1 and CDR2 (germline): ENHRY, SYGVKD.

This clonotype was counted only a few times. V and J are TRBV12-3 or TRBV12-4 and TRBJ1-5, with D uncertain. The CDR3 has 14 residues. Trimming took 6 bases from V and 1 from J, leaving 10 bases between them. The CDR3: CASSPTRSNQPQHF. In DNA, the CDR3 is TGTGCCAGCAGCCCTACTCGGAGCAATCAGCCCCAGCATTTT.

This clonotype turned up a few times. The J gene is TRBJ2-3, the V gene TRBV6-1, with 7 nucleotides matching TRBD2. This CDR3 is 16 amino acids long. Germline CDR1 MNHNS, CDR2 SASEGT. J gave up 6 bases and V 11 bases, and 20 bases lay outside the gene matches. The CDR3 DNA is TGTGCCGCCCAAAAGGGGCTAGCGGTGTTTGGGGATACGCAGTATTTT. Residues: CAAQKGLAVFGDTQYF.